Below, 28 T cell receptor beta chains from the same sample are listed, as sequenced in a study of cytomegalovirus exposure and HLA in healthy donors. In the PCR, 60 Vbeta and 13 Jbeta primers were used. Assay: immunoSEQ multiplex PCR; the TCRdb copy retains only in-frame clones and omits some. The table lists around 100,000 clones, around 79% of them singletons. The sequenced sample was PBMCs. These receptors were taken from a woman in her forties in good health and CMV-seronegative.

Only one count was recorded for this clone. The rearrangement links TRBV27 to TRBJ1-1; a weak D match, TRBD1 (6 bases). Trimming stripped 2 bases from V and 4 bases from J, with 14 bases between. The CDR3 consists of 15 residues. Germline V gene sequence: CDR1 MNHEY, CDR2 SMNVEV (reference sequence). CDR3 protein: CASSLGQNRGTEAFF. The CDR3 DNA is TGTGCCAGCAGTTTAGGACAGAATAGGGGCACTGAAGCTTTCTTT.

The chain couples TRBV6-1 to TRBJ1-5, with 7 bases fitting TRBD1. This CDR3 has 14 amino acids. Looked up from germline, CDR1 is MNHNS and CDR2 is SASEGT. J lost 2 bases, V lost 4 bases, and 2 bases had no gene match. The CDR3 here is CASSGRGGNQPQHF. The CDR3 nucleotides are TGTGCCAGCAGTGGCAGGGGGGGCAATCAGCCCCAGCATTTT.

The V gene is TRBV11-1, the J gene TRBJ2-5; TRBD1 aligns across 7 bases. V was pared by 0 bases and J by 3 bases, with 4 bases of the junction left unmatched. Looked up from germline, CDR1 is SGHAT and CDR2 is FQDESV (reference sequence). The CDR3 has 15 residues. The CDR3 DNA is TGTGCCAGCAGCTTAGCGTACAGGGGTGAAGAGACCCAGTACTTC. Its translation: CASSLAYRGEETQYF. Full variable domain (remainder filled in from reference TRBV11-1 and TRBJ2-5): EAEVAQSPRYKITEKSQAVAFWCDPISGHATLYWYRQILGQGPELLVQFQDESVVDDSQLPKDRFSAERLKGVDSTLKIQPAELGDSAMYLCASSLAYRGEETQYFGPGTRLLVL.

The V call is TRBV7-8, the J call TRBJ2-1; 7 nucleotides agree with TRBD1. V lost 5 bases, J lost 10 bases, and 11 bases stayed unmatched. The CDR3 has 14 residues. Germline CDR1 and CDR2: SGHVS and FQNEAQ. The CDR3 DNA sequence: TGTGCCAGCAGCCGAGGGACAGCCTTTGGGGAGCAGTTCTTC. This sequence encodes CASSRGTAFGEQFF.

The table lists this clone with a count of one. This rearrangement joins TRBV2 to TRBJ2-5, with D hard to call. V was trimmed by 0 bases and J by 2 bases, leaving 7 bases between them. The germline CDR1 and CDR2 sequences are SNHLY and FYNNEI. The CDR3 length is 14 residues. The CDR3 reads CASSEASFQETQYF. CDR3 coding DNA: TGTGCCAGCAGTGAAGCGTCCTTTCAAGAGACCCAGTACTTC. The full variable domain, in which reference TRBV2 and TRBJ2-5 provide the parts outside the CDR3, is EPEVTQTPSHQVTQMGQEVILRCVPISNHLYFYWYRQILGQKVEFLVSFYNNEISEKSEIFDDQFSVERPDGSNFTLKIRSTKLEDSAMYFCASSEASFQETQYFGPGTRLLVL.

The CDR3 region has the DNA TGCGCCAGCAGCCAAGATTGGAGGGGCGCCGTCAATGAGCAGTTCTTC. Translating it yields CASSQDWRGAVNEQFF. This chain links TRBV4-1 with TRBJ2-1; maybe TRBD2 (6 bases). Deletions cut 0 bases from V and 6 bases from J, with 15 bases between. The germline V gene has CDR1 MGHRA and CDR2 YSYEKL. CDR3 length: 16 residues.

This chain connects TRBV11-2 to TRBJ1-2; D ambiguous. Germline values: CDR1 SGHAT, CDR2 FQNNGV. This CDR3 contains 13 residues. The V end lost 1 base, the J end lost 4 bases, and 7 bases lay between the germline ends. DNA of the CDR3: TGTGCCAGCAGCTTAGGAGAGGTCTATGGCTACACCTTC. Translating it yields CASSLGEVYGYTF. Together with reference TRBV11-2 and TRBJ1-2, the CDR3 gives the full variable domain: EAGVAQSPRYKIIEKRQSVAFWCNPISGHATLYWYQQILGQGPKLLIQFQNNGVVDDSQLPKDRFSAERLKGVDSTLKIQPAKLEDSAVYLCASSLGEVYGYTFGSGTRLTVV.

CDR3 loop: CASRVTGDSPLHF. The CDR3 coding sequence is TGTGCCAGCAGAGTTACAGGGGATTCACCCCTCCACTTT. The rearrangement uses TRBV25-1 and TRBJ1-6, with TRBD1 matching 7 bases. The length of the CDR3 is 13 residues. The trim removed 6 bases at V and 8 bases at J, leaving 4 bases unmatched. The germline CDR1 and CDR2 sequences are MGHDK and SYGVNS.

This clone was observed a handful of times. CDR3 in amino acids: CASSYTNRLSYEQYF. In DNA form, the CDR3 reads TGTGCCAGCAGCTACACCAACCGACTAAGTTACGAGCAGTACTTC. V gene TRBV7-8 combines with J gene TRBJ2-7; D might be TRBD2 (5 bases). CDR1 and CDR2 (germline): SGHVS, FQNEAQ. The CDR3 is made up of 15 amino acids. The germline V and J ends were trimmed by 4 bases and 4 bases, with 17 bases remaining between them.

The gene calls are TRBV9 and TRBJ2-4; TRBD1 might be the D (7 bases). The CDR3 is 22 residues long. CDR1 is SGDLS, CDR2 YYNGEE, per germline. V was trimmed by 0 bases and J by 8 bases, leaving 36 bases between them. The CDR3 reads CASSVVGPWGPGQYNPGDIQYF. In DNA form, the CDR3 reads TGTGCCAGCAGCGTAGTAGGCCCCTGGGGCCCGGGACAGTACAACCCGGGGGACATTCAGTACTTC.

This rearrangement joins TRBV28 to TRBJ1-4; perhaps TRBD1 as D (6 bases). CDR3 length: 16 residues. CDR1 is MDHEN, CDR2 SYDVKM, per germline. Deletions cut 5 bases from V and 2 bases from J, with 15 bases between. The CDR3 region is CASSTQGYGTNEKLFF. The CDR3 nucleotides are TGTGCCAGCAGTACGCAGGGGTATGGCACTAATGAAAAACTGTTTTTT.

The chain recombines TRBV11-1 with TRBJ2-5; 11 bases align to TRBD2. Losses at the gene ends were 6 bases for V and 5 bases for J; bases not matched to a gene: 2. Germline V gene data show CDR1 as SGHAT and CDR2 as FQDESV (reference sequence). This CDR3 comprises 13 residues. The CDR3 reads CASRTSGAETQYF. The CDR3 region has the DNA TGTGCCAGCAGGACTAGCGGGGCTGAGACCCAGTACTTC. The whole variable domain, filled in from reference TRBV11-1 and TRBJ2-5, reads EAEVAQSPRYKITEKSQAVAFWCDPISGHATLYWYRQILGQGPELLVQFQDESVVDDSQLPKDRFSAERLKGVDSTLKIQPAELGDSAMYLCASRTSGAETQYFGPGTRLLVL.

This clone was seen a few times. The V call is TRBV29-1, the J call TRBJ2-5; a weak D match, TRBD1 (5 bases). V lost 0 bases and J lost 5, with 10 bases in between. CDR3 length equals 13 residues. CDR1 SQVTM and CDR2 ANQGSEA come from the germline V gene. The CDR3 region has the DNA TGCAGCGTTGAAGAGAGCAGGGTGGAGACCCAGTACTTC. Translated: CSVEESRVETQYF.

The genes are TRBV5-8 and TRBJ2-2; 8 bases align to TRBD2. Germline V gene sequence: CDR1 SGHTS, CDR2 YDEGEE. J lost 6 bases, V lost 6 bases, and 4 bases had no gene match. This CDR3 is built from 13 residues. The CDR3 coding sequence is TGTGCCAGCAAGAAGCGGGAGTCCGGGGAGCTGTTTTTT. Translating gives CASKKRESGELFF.

The CDR3 protein is CASSYRREWGYEQYF. The CDR3 nucleotides read TGTGCCAGCAGTTACCGCCGGGAGTGGGGCTACGAGCAGTACTTC. V usage is TRBV6-5 and J usage is TRBJ2-7; a possible D gene is TRBD2 (6 bases). The CDR3 totals 15 residues. Trimming took 2 bases from V and 3 from J, leaving 14 bases between them. Germline values: CDR1 MNHEY, CDR2 SVGAGI.

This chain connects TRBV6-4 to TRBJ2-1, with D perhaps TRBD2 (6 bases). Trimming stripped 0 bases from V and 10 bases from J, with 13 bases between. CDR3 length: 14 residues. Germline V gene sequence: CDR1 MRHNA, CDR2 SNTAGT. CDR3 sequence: CASSDSPAAGEQFF. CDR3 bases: TGTGCCAGCAGTGACTCCCCGGCGGCGGGGGAGCAGTTCTTC.

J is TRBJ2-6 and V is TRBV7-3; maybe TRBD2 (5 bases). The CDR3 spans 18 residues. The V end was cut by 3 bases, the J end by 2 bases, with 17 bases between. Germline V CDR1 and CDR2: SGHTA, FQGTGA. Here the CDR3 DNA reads TGTGCCAGCAGCTTTTACCCTCTTCCCGGGGCTGGGGCCAACGTCCTGACTTTC. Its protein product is CASSFYPLPGAGANVLTF.

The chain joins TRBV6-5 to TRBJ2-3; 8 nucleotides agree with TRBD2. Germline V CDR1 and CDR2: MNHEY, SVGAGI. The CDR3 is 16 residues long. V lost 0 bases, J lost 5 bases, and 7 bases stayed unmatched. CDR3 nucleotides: TGTGCCAGCAGTTACTCGAAGAGCGGGGGAGGAGATACGCAGTATTTT. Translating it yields CASSYSKSGGGDTQYF.

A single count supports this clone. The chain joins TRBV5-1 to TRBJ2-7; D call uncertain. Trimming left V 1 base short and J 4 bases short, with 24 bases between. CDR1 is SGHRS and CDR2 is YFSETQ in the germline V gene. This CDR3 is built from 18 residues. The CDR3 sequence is CASSLTRTPPSEEYEQYF. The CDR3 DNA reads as TGCGCCAGCAGCTTGACGCGCACGCCTCCATCAGAGGAGTACGAGCAGTACTTC.

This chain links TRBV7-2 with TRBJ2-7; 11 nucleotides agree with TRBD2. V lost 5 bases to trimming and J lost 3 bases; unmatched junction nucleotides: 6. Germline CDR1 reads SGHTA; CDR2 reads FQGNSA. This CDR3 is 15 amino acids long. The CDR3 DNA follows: TGTGCCAGCAGCCCCAGACTAGCGGGGAACTACGAGCAGTACTTC. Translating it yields CASSPRLAGNYEQYF.

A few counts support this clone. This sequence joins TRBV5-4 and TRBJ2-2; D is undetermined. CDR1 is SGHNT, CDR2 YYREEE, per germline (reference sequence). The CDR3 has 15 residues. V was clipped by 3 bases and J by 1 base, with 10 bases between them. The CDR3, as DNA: TGTGCCAGCAGCTCCCGATCCGGGAACACCGGGGAGCTGTTTTTT. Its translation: CASSSRSGNTGELFF. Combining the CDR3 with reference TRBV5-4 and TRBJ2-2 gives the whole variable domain ETGVTQSPTHLIKTRGQQVTLRCSSQSGHNTVSWYQQALGQGPQFIFQYYREEENGRGNFPPRFSGLQFPNYSSELNVNALELDDSALYLCASSSRSGNTGELFFGEGSRLTVL.

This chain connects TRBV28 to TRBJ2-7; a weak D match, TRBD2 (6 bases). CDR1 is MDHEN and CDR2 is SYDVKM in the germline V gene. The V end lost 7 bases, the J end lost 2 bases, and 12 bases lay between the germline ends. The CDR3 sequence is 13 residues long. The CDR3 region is CASTGSATYEQYF. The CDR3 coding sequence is TGTGCCAGCACCGGGAGTGCGACCTACGAGCAGTACTTC.

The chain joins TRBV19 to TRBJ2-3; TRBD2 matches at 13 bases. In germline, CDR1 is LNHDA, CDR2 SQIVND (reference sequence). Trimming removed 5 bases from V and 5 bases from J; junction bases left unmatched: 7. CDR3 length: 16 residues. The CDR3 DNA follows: TGTGCCAGTAGTGGAGGACTAGCGGGAGAAGGAGATACGCAGTATTTT. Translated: CASSGGLAGEGDTQYF.

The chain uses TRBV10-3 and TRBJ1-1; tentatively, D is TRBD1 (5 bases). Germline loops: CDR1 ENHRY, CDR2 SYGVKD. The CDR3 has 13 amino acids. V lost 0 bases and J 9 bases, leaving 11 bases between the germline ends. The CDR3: CAISESRGGQAFF. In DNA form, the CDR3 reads TGTGCCATCAGTGAGTCCCGCGGGGGACAAGCTTTCTTT.

CDR3 protein: CSASPGSEQYF. The DNA of the CDR3 is TGCAGTGCTAGTCCGGGAAGCGAGCAGTACTTC. The chain joins TRBV20-1 to TRBJ2-7, with D perhaps TRBD2 (5 bases). With 3 bases removed from V and 6 bases from J, the gap between germline ends came to 9 bases. The CDR3 sequence is 11 residues long. The germline V gene has CDR1 DFQATT and CDR2 SNEGSKA (reference sequence).

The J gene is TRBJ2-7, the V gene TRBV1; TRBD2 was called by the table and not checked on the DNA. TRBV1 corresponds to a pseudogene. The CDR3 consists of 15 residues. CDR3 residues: CTSEPQGLAALEQYF. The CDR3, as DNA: TGCACCAGCGAGCCCCAGGGACTAGCCGCTTTGGAGCAGTACTTC.

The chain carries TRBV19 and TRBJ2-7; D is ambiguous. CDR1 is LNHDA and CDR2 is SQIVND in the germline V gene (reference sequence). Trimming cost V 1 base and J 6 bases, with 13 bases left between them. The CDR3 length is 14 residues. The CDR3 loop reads CASSIARGSPEQYF. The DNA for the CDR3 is TGTGCCAGTAGTATAGCGCGAGGTTCGCCCGAGCAGTACTTC.

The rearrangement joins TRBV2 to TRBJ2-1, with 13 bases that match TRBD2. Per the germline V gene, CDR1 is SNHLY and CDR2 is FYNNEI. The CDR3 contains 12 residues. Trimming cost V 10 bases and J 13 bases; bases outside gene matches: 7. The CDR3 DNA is TGTGCCAAGGGACTAGCGGGACGTTACCAGTTCTTC. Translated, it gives CAKGLAGRYQFF.